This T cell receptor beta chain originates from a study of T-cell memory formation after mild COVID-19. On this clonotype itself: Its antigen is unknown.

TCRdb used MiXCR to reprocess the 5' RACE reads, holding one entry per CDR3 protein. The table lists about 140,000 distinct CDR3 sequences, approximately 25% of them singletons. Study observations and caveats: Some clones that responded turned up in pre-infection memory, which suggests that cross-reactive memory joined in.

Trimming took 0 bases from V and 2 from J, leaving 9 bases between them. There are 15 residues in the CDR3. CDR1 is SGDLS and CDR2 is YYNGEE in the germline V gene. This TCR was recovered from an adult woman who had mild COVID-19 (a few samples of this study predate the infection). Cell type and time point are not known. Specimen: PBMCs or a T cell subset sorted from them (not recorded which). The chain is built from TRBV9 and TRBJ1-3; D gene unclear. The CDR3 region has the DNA TGTGCCAGCAGCGTAGATGGGTTACCTGGAAACACCATATATTTT. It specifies CASSVDGLPGNTIYF.